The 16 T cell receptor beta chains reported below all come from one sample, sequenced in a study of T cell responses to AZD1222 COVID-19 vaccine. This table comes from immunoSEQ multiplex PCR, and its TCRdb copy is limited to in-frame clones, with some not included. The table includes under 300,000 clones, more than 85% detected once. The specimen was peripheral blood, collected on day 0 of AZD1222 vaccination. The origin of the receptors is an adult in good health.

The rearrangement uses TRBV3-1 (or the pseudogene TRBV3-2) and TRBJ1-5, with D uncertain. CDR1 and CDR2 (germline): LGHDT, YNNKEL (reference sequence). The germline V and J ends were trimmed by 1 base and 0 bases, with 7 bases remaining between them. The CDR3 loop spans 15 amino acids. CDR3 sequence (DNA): TGTGCCAGCAGCCAAGGTTCTTATAGCAATCAGCCCCAGCATTTT. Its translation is CASSQGSYSNQPQHF.

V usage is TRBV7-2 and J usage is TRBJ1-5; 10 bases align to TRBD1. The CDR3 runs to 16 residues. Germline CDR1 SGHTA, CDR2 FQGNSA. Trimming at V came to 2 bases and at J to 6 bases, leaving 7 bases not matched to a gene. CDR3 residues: CASSLRVTGGRQPQHF. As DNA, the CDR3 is TGTGCCAGCAGCTTAAGGGTGACAGGGGGCCGTCAGCCCCAGCATTTT. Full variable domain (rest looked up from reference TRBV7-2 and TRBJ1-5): GAGVSQSPSNKVTEKGKDVELRCDPISGHTALYWYRQSLGQGLEFLIYFQGNSAPDKSGLPSDRFSAERTGGSVSTLTIQRTQQEDSAVYLCASSLRVTGGRQPQHFGDGTRLSIL.

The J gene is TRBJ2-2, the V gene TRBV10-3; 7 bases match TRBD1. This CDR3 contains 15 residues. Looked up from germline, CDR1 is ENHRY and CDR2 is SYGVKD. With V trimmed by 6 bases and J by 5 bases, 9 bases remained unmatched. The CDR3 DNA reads TGTGCCATCAGACCCCGGGACAGCACTACCGGGGAGCTGTTTTTT. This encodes CAIRPRDSTTGELFF.

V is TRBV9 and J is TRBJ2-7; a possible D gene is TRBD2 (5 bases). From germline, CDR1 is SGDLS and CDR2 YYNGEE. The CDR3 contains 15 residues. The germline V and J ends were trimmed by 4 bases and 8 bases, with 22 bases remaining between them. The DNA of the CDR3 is TGTGCCAGCAGCCCTAGCCCAGAAGTGAAATTTCAGCAGTACTTC. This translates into CASSPSPEVKFQQYF.

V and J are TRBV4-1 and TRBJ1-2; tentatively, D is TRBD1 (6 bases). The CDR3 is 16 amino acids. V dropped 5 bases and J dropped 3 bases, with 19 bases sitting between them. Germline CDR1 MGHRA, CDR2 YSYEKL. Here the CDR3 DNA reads TGCGCCAGCAGCTCTCCCGGGACACGGAGGGACTATGGCTACACCTTC. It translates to CASSSPGTRRDYGYTF.

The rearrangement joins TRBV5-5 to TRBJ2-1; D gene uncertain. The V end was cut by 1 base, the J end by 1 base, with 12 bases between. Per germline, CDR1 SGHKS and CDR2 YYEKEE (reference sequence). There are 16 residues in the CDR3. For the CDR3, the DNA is TGTGCCAGCAGCTTGTATGGGGTGAAGTCCTACAATGAGCAGTTCTTC. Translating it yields CASSLYGVKSYNEQFF.

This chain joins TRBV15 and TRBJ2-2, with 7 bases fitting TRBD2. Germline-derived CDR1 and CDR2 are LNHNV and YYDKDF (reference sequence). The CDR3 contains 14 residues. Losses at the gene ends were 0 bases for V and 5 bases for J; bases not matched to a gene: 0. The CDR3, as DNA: TGTGCCACCAGCAGAGAAGCGGGAACCGGGGAGCTGTTTTTT. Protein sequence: CATSREAGTGELFF.

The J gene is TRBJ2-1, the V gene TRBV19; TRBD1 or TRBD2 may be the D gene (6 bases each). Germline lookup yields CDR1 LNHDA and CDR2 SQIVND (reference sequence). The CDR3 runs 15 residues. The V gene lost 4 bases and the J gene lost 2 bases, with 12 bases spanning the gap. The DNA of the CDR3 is TGTGCCAGTAGTACCGATCGGGGGCCCTACAATGAGCAGTTCTTC. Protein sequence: CASSTDRGPYNEQFF.

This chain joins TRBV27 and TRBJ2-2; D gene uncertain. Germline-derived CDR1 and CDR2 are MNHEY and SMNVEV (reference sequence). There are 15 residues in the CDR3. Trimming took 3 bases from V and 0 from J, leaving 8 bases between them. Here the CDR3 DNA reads TGTGCCAGCAGTTTGTTCAACTCGAACACCGGGGAGCTGTTTTTT. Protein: CASSLFNSNTGELFF.

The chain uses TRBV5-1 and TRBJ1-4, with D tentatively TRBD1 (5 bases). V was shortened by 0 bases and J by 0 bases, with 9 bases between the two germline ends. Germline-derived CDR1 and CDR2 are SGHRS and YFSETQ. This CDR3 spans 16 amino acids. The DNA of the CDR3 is TGCGCCAGCAGCTTGGGGGACGTAGCAACTAATGAAAAACTGTTTTTT. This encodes CASSLGDVATNEKLFF.

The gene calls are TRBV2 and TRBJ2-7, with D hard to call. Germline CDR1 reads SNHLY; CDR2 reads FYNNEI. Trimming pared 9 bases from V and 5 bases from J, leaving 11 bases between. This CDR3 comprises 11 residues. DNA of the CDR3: TGTGCCAGTAAAGGCGGCGACGAGCAGTACTTC. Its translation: CASKGGDEQYF.

In DNA, the CDR3 is TGTGCCAGCAGTGAGAACAGGGAAAATCAGCCCCAGCATTTT. Its translation is CASSENRENQPQHF. The chain is built from TRBV2 and TRBJ1-5, with D possibly matching TRBD1 (6 bases). Germline CDR1 SNHLY, CDR2 FYNNEI. V shed 3 bases and J shed 4 bases, with 10 bases lying between them. This CDR3 region has 14 residues. The full variable domain, completed using reference TRBV2 and TRBJ1-5, is EPEVTQTPSHQVTQMGQEVILRCVPISNHLYFYWYRQILGQKVEFLVSFYNNEISEKSEIFDDQFSVERPDGSNFTLKIRSTKLEDSAMYFCASSENRENQPQHFGDGTRLSIL.

CDR3 sequence (DNA): TGTGCCAGCAGCCCAGGCGGGACCGTTCGTGGGGCCAACGTCCTGACTTTC. Its protein is CASSPGGTVRGANVLTF. This rearrangement joins TRBV11-3 to TRBJ2-6; D might be TRBD2 (6 bases). The germline CDR1 and CDR2 sequences are SGHNT and YENEEA. The CDR3 length is 17 residues. V lost 5 bases and J lost 3, with 17 bases in between.

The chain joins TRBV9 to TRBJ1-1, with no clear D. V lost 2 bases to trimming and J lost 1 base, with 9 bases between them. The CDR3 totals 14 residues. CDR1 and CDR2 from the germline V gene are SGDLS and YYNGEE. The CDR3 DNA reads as TGTGCCAGCAGCGTGAATAACCAGAACACTGAAGCTTTCTTT. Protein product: CASSVNNQNTEAFF.

The CDR3 region is CASNIGTGEFINYGYTF. The CDR3 DNA reads as TGTGCCTCCAACATCGGGACAGGGGAGTTTATAAACTATGGCTACACCTTC. The J gene is TRBJ1-2, the V gene TRBV2; TRBD1 agrees at 10 bases. Germline CDR1 SNHLY, CDR2 FYNNEI. The CDR3 extends over 17 amino acids. J gave up 2 bases and V 11 bases, and 17 bases lay outside the gene matches.

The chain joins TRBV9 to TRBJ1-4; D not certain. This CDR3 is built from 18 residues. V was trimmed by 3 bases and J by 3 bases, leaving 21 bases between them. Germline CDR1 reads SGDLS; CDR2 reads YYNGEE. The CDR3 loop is CASSADFWPATANEKLFF. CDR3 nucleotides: TGTGCCAGCAGCGCAGACTTTTGGCCCGCTACGGCTAATGAAAAACTGTTTTTT. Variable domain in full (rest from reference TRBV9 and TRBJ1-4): DSGVTQTPKHLITATGQRVTLRCSPRSGDLSVYWYQQSLDQGLQFLIQYYNGEERAKGNILERFSAQQFPDLHSELNLSSLELGDSALYFCASSADFWPATANEKLFFGSGTQLSVL.